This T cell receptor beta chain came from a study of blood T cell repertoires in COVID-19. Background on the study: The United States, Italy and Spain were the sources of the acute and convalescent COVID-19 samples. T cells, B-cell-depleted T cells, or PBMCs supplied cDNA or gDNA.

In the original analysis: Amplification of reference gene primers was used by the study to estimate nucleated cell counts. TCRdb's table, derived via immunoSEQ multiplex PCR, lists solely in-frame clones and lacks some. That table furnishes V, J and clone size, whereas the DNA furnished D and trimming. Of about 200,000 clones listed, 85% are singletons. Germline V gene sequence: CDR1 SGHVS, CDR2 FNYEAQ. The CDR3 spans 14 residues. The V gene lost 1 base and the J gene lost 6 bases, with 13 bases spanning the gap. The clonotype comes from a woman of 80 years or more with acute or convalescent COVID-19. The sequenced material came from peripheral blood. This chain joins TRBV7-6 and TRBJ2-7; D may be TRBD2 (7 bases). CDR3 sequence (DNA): TGTGCCAGCAGCTTAGGATCGAGGGGGGGCGAGCAGTACTTC. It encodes CASSLGSRGGEQYF.